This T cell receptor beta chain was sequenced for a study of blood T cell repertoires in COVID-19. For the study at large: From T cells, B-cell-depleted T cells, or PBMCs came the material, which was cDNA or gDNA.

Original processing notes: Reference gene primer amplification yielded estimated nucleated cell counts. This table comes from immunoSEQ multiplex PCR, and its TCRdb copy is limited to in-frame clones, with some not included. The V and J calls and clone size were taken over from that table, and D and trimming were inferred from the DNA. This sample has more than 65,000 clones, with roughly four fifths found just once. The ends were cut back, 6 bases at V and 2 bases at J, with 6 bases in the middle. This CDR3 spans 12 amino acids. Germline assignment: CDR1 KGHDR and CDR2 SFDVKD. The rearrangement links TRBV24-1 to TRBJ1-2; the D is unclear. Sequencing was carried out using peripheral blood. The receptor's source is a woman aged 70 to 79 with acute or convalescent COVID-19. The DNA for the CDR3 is TGTGCCACCAGTATCAGAAACTATGGCTACACCTTC. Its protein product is CATSIRNYGYTF.